These T cell receptor beta chains were read from a single sample in a study of human T cells and chemical hapten exposure. TCRdb reanalysed the RACE reads using MiXCR and keeps one entry per CDR3 protein. The sample lists about 350,000 distinct CDR3 sequences, about 6% occurring once. Material: whole blood, obtained in connection with sensitization to the hapten diphenylcyclopropenone (DPC). The origin of the receptors is a woman younger than 35 with alopecia areata. Some clones in this sample may be carry-over from other donors' samples. Both conserved end residues are part of each CDR3. The order of the fields is J gene, clone size, V gene, D gene, CDR3 protein, CDR3 DNA. D genes are given only for firm matches. Clone sizes are given selectively: once, few, many, or a class where the clone is expanded.

TRBJ1-5 many TRBV6-6 - CASSYPQGPGNQPQHF TGTGCCAGCAGTTACCCCCAGGGGCCGGGCAATCAGCCCCAGCATTTT
TRBJ2-3 - TRBV9 - CASSVTSESTDTQYF TGTGCCAGCAGCGTCACTTCAGAGTCCACAGATACGCAGTATTTT
TRBJ2-1 - TRBV20-1 - CSANRGGDYNEQFF TGCAGTGCTAATAGAGGGGGGGATTACAATGAGCAGTTCTTC
TRBJ2-1 few TRBV4-3 - CASSQHGYNEQFF TGCGCCAGCAGCCAACACGGCTACAATGAGCAGTTCTTC
TRBJ1-5 few TRBV2 - CASRLESNQPQHF TGTGCCAGCAGACTAGAGAGCAATCAGCCCCAGCATTTT
TRBJ2-1 many TRBV7-8 TRBD1 CASSSRSGAGGGNEQFF TGTGCCAGCAGCTCCCGTTCGGGGGCAGGGGGCGGGAATGAGCAGTTCTTC
TRBJ1-5 - TRBV2 TRBD1 CASRDREIQPQHF TGTGCCAGCAGGGACAGGGAAATTCAGCCCCAGCATTTT
TRBJ2-2 many TRBV10-3 - CAISESVGELFF TGTGCCATCAGTGAGTCCGTCGGGGAGCTGTTTTTT
TRBJ2-3 many TRBV10-3 TRBD2 CAISKTGGSGGAPDTQYF TGTGCCATCAGTAAGACTGGAGGTAGCGGGGGGGCCCCAGATACGCAGTATTTT
TRBJ2-4 - TRBV6-2/TRBV6-3 - CASSYGGRGNIQYF TGTGCCAGCAGTTACGGGGGGCGCGGGAACATTCAGTACTTC
TRBJ1-6 - TRBV27 - CASTSPPARSPLHF TGTGCCAGCACCTCACCCCCCGCGAGGTCACCCCTCCACTTT